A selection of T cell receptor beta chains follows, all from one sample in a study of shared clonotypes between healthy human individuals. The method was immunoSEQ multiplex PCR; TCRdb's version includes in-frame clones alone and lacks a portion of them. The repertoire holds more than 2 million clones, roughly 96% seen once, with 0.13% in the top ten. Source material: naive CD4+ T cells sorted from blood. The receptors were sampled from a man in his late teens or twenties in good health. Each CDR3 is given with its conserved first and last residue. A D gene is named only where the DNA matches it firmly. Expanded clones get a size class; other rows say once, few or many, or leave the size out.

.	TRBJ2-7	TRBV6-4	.	CASSDSTKRADPRLYEQYF	TGTGCCAGCAGTGACTCGACGAAGAGGGCAGACCCTAGACTCTACGAGCAGTACTTC
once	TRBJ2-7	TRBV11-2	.	CASSPLKGRGEQYF	TGTGCCAGCAGCCCACTAAAGGGTAGAGGAGAGCAGTACTTC
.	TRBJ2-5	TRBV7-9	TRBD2	CASSWGTSGVQETQYF	TGTGCCAGCAGCTGGGGGACTAGCGGGGTCCAAGAGACCCAGTACTTC
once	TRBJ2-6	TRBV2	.	CASSAWGSGANVLTF	TGTGCCAGCAGCGCGTGGGGCTCTGGGGCCAACGTCCTGACTTTC
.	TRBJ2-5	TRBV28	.	CASSWRETQYF	TGTGCCAGCAGTTGGAGGGAGACCCAGTACTTC
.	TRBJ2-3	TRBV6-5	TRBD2	CASTSGRATDTQYF	TGTGCCAGCACAAGCGGGAGGGCAACAGATACGCAGTATTTT
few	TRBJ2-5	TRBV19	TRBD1	CASSDFFGTAVQETQYF	TGTGCCAGTAGTGACTTTTTCGGGACAGCCGTACAAGAGACCCAGTACTTC
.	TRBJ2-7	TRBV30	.	CAWRAVSSVVF	TGTGCCTGGAGGGCCGTGAGTTCAGTGGTATTC
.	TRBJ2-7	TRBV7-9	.	CASSLSGYEQYF	TGTGCCAGCAGCTTATCTGGGTACGAGCAGTACTTC
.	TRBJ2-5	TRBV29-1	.	CSVGETQYF	TGCAGCGTGGGTGAGACCCAGTACTTC
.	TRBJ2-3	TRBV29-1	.	CSVEGDTDTQYF	TGCAGCGTTGAGGGGGACACAGATACGCAGTATTTT
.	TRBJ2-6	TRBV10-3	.	CAISEQATGPSSVLTF	TGTGCCATCAGTGAGCAAGCGACAGGCCCGTCCAGCGTCCTGACTTTC
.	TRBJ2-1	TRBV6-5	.	CASSYLGRNNEQFF	TGTGCCAGCAGTTACCTGGGGAGGAACAATGAGCAGTTCTTC
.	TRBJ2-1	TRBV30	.	CAWSRQYAGNAYNEQFF	TGTGCCTGGAGTAGACAGTACGCGGGAAACGCCTACAATGAGCAGTTCTTC
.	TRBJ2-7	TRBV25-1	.	CASSGSGLPGF	TGTGCCAGCAGTGGTTCGGGACTCCCGGGCTTC
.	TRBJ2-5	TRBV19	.	CASSISGNTETQYF	TGTGCCAGTAGTATAAGTGGAAATACGGAGACCCAGTACTTC
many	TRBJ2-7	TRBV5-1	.	CASSLPSYEQYF	TGCGCCAGCAGCTTGCCCAGTTACGAGCAGTACTTC
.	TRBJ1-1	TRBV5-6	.	CASSLERRNTEAFF	TGTGCCAGCAGCTTGGAACGCAGGAACACTGAAGCTTTCTTT
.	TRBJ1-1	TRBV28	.	CASSLDSGSVNTEAFF	TGTGCCAGCAGTCTAGATAGCGGGTCGGTGAACACTGAAGCTTTCTTT
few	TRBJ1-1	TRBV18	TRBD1	CASSPPTTGREAFF	TGTGCCAGCTCACCCCCCACGACAGGGCGTGAAGCTTTCTTT
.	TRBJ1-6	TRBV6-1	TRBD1	CASSGDRGGSPLHF	TGTGCCAGCAGTGGCGACAGGGGTGGGTCACCCCTCCACTTT
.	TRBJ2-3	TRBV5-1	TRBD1	CASQLPGQHHTQYF	TGCGCCAGTCAACTTCCGGGACAGCATCATACGCAGTATTTT
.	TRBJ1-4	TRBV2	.	CASTEWVRPEKLFF	TGTGCCAGCACCGAGTGGGTCAGGCCCGAAAAACTGTTTTTT
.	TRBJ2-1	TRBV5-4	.	CASSTKERPDNEQFF	TGTGCCAGCAGCACTAAGGAGCGGCCTGACAATGAGCAGTTCTTC
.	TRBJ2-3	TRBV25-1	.	CASGRESPDTQYF	TGTGCCAGCGGTCGGGAGAGTCCAGATACGCAGTATTTT
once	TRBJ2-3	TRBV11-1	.	CASSVMGTDTQYF	TGTGCCAGCAGCGTTATGGGCACAGATACGCAGTATTTT
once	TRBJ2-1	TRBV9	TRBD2	CASSVVAGTYNEQFF	TGTGCCAGCAGCGTAGTAGCGGGGACCTACAATGAGCAGTTCTTC
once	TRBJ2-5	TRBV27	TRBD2	CASSLRWTSGELRETQYF	TGTGCCAGCAGTTTAAGGTGGACTAGCGGGGAATTGAGAGAGACCCAGTACTTC
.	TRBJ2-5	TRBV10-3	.	CAIRQGLGQETQYF	TGTGCCATCAGGCAGGGGTTGGGGCAAGAGACCCAGTACTTC
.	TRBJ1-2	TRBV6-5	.	CASSYSSLRGGGYTF	TGTGCCAGCAGTTACTCAAGCCTCAGGGGAGGTGGCTACACCTTC
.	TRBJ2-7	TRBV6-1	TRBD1	CASSEDRDEQYF	TGTGCCAGCAGTGAGGACAGGGACGAGCAGTACTTC
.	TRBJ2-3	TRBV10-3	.	CALRGVLVDTQYF	TGTGCCCTTCGGGGCGTACTAGTAGATACGCAGTATTTT
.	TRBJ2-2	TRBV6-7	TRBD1	CASRGFRRGQGGRNTGELFF	TGTGCCAGCAGAGGCTTTCGCAGGGGGCAAGGAGGGCGGAACACCGGGGAGCTGTTTTTT
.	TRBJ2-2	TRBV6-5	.	CASSYYDNVGELFF	TGTGCCAGCAGTTACTACGACAATGTCGGGGAGCTGTTTTTT